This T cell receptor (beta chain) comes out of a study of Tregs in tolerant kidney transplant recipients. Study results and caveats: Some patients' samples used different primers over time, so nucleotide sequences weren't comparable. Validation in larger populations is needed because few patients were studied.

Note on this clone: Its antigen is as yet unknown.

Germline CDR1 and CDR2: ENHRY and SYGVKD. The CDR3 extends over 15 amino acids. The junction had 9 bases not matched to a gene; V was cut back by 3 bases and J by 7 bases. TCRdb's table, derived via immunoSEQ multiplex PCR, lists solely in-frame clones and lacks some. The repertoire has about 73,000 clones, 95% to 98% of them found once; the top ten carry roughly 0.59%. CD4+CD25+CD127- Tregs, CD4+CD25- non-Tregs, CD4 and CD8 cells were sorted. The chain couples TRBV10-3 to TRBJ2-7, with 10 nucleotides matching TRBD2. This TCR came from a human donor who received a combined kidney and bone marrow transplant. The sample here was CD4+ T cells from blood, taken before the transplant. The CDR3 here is CAISEWASGSQEQYF. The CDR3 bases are TGTGCCATCAGTGAATGGGCTAGCGGGAGTCAAGAGCAGTACTTC.